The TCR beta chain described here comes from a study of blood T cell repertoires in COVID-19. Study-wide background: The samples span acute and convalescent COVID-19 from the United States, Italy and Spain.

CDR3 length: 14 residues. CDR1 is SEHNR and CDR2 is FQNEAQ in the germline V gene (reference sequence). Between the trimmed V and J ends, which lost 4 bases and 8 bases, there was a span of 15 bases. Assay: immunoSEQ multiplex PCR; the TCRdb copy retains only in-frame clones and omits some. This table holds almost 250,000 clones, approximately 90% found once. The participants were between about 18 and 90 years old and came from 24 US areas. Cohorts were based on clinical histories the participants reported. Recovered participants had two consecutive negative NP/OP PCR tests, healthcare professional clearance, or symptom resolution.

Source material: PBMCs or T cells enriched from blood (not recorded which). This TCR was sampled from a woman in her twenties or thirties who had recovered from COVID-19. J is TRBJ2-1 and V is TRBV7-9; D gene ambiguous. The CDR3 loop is CASSSAPLRDEQFF. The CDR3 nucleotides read TGTGCCAGCAGCTCCGCCCCCCTTCGGGATGAGCAGTTCTTC. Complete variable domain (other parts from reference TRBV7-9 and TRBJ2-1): DTGVSQNPRHKITKRGQNVTFRCDPISEHNRLYWYRQTLGQGPEFLTYFQNEAQLEKSRLLSDRFSAERPKGSFSTLEIQRTEQGDSAMYLCASSSAPLRDEQFFGPGTRLTVL.